The 13 T cell receptor beta chains listed next were all sequenced from one sample in a study of molecular identifiers for immune sequencing clone quantification. In TCRdb, the PCR reads were re-called with MiXCR into one record per CDR3 protein. The sample lists under 600,000 distinct CDR3 sequences, around 23% occurring once. The sample was naive CD8+ T cells from blood, with Jurkat cell RNA spiked in. As for subset: FACS-sorted CD8+CD4-CCR7+CD45RA+ naive T cells. The receptors were gathered from a human donor in good health. Some libraries in this study had Jurkat cell RNA spiked in.

The table lists this clonotype with many counts. The J gene is TRBJ1-6, the V gene TRBV7-2; D gene unclear. From germline, CDR1 is SGHTA and CDR2 FQGNSA. This CDR3 comprises 11 residues. Trimming took off 2 bases at V and 10 bases at J, with 3 bases between the two ends. This chain's CDR3 is CASSLNSPLHF. CDR3 DNA sequence: TGTGCCAGCAGCTTAAACTCACCCCTCCACTTT.

V gene TRBV7-9 combines with J gene TRBJ2-1; 7 bases align to TRBD2. The CDR3 spans 16 residues. Germline V gene data show CDR1 as SEHNR and CDR2 as FQNEAQ (reference sequence). J lost 7 bases, V lost 0 bases, and 9 bases had no gene match. Here the CDR3 DNA reads TGTGCCAGCAGCTTAGCGGGAGGGCCGCCAACAAATGAGCAGTTCTTC. As protein: CASSLAGGPPTNEQFF.

In the case of this clonotype: A junction boundary mismatches the germline segment, possibly from a read error. V usage is TRBV28 and J usage is TRBJ2-2; D possibly corresponds to TRBD1 (6 bases). CDR3 length: 15 residues. Per germline, CDR1 MDHEN and CDR2 SYDVKM. In DNA form, the CDR3 reads TGTGCCAGCAGTTTTCGGACAGAGAACACCGGGGAGCTGTTTTTC. Translating it yields CASSFRTENTGELFF. The variable domain in full, completed from reference TRBV28 and TRBJ2-2, reads DVKVTQSSRYLVKRTGEKVFLECVQDMDHENMFWYRQDPGLGLRLIYFSYDVKMKEKGDIPEGYSVSREKKERFSLILESASTNQTSMYLCASSFRTENTGELFFGEGSRLTVL.

V usage is TRBV6-2 or TRBV6-3 and J usage is TRBJ2-1, with 8 bases identical to TRBD1. This CDR3 contains 16 residues. Trimming at V came to 2 bases and at J to 3 bases, leaving 6 bases not matched to a gene. CDR1 is MNHEY and CDR2 is SVGEGT in the germline V gene. The CDR3 sequence is CASSYDDRGGYNEQFF. The CDR3 DNA reads as TGTGCCAGCAGTTACGACGACAGGGGAGGCTACAATGAGCAGTTCTTC.

The chain is built from TRBV4-1 and TRBJ2-2; 7 nucleotides align to TRBD1. The germline V gene has CDR1 MGHRA and CDR2 YSYEKL. This CDR3 is 15 amino acids long. The junction had 3 bases not matched to a gene; V was cut back by 4 bases and J by 1 base. The CDR3 coding sequence is TGCGCCAGCAGCCCGACAGGGATGAACACCGGGGAGCTGTTTTTT. This translates into CASSPTGMNTGELFF.

This clonotype was observed a handful of times. The chain combines TRBV20-1 with TRBJ2-7, with TRBD2 identical over 11 bases. Trimming cost V 5 bases and J 4 bases; bases outside gene matches: 4. This CDR3 has 13 amino acids. CDR1 and CDR2 (germline): DFQATT, SNEGSKA (reference sequence). This chain's CDR3 is CSALSGRAYEQYF. The CDR3 DNA reads as TGCAGTGCTCTTAGCGGGAGGGCTTACGAGCAGTACTTC.

This clonotype was recorded a few times. The chain recombines TRBV24-1 with TRBJ2-1; 8 bases line up with TRBD2. Germline CDR1 KGHDR, CDR2 SFDVKD. The CDR3 contains 17 residues. V lost 7 bases, J lost 1 base, and 11 bases stayed unmatched. In nucleotides, the CDR3 is TGTGCCACCAGCCCCGGGACTAGTAGTGGGTCCTACAATGAGCAGTTCTTC. Its translation is CATSPGTSSGSYNEQFF.

This clonotype was counted many times. V usage is TRBV30 and J usage is TRBJ2-7; D is undetermined. This CDR3 is 13 amino acids long. Germline V CDR1 and CDR2: GTSNPN, SVGIG (reference sequence). Between the trimmed V and J ends, which lost 3 bases and 0 bases, there was a span of 9 bases. CDR3 nucleotides: TGTGCCTGGAGGCCGTTAAGCTCCTACGAGCAGTACTTC. It encodes CAWRPLSSYEQYF.

This clonotype was observed many times. V usage is TRBV9 and J usage is TRBJ1-1, with D possibly being TRBD1 (5 bases). CDR1 is SGDLS and CDR2 is YYNGEE in the germline V gene. The CDR3 is 15 residues long. With 4 bases removed from V and 7 bases from J, the gap between germline ends came to 20 bases. The CDR3 DNA is TGTGCCAGCAGCCCCCAGGAGATGGGGCAGGTTGAAGCTTTCTTT. Protein sequence: CASSPQEMGQVEAFF. Based on the CDR3 plus reference TRBV9 and TRBJ1-1, the full variable domain is DSGVTQTPKHLITATGQRVTLRCSPRSGDLSVYWYQQSLDQGLQFLIQYYNGEERAKGNILERFSAQQFPDLHSELNLSSLELGDSALYFCASSPQEMGQVEAFFGQGTRLTVV.

CDR3 loop: CASSLLGFTNTEAFF. The CDR3 nucleotides read TGTGCCAGCAGCCTACTTGGATTTACCAACACTGAAGCTTTCTTT. The J gene is TRBJ1-1, the V gene TRBV28; no reliable D call. The ends were cut back, 6 bases at V and 2 bases at J, with 16 bases in the middle. The germline V gene encodes CDR1 MDHEN and CDR2 SYDVKM. This CDR3 is 15 amino acids long.

This clonotype occurred many times. The V gene is TRBV19, the J gene TRBJ2-7, with D tentatively TRBD1 (6 bases). Germline loops: CDR1 LNHDA, CDR2 SQIVND (reference sequence). CDR3 length: 15 amino acids. V lost 2 bases and J 2 bases, leaving 13 bases between the germline ends. CDR3 in DNA: TGTGCCAGTAGTATAAAAGCGACAGGAGCCTACGAGCAGTACTTC. Its translation is CASSIKATGAYEQYF.

This clonotype showed up many times. The rearrangement uses TRBV29-1 and TRBJ2-7; TRBD2 matches at 11 bases. Germline assignment: CDR1 SQVTM and CDR2 ANQGSEA. The CDR3 is 13 amino acids. Losses at the gene ends were 4 bases for V and 2 bases for J; bases not matched to a gene: 1. CDR3 in DNA: TGCAGCGTTGTACTAGCGGGGGCCTACGAGCAGTACTTC. It yields the protein CSVVLAGAYEQYF.

The CDR3 sequence is CASSIKGVEQFF. Here the CDR3 DNA reads TGTGCCAGCAGCATAAAAGGGGTAGAGCAGTTCTTC. J is TRBJ2-1 and V is TRBV7-9, with D perhaps matching TRBD1 (5 bases). This CDR3 is built from 12 residues. The germline V and J ends were trimmed by 5 bases and 10 bases, with 12 bases remaining between them. Germline loops: CDR1 SEHNR, CDR2 FQNEAQ (reference sequence).